A selection of T cell receptor beta chains follows, all from one sample in a study of CD8+CD57+ T cells in acquired aplastic anemia. MiXCR, run by TCRdb on the reads, gives a single entry per CDR3 protein. The sample has about 160,000 distinct CDR3 sequences, 40% to 50% seen once. The specimen was sorted CD4+, CD8+, or CD8+CD57+ T cells (not recorded which) from PBMCs. Every receptor here comes from a human donor with aplastic anemia. CDR3s leave out the opening cysteine and the closing phenylalanine or tryptophan. The order of the fields is V gene, D gene, CDR3 protein. A D gene is named only where the DNA matches it firmly.

>TRBV7-3|TRBD1
ASSLGTGGQTQY
>TRBV5-6|.
ASSIQVPLHGYT
>TRBV24-1|.
ATSDPGSGQETQY
>TRBV7-3|TRBD2
ASSRSGSFHEQY
>TRBV6-2/TRBV6-3|.
ASSYASLRVLSDPSNYGYT
>TRBV11-2|TRBD1
ASRGRDRGFGNTIY
>TRBV30|.
AWSVDGGEMAQPQH
>TRBV24-1|.
ATSGLGTGEETQY
>TRBV5-1|TRBD2
ASRIGTSGTYEQY
>TRBV14|.
ASSQEMGYEQY
>TRBV29-1|TRBD1
SVGTGSEKLF
>TRBV28|.
ASSDRYSYEQY
>TRBV20-1|.
SARVGPRYGYT
>TRBV5-1|.
ASSFDGSDTQY
>TRBV2|.
ASRGDGTGEQY
>TRBV29-1|TRBD1
SVEGTGWAGELF
>TRBV24-1|TRBD2
ATSVLAGSSYNEQF
>TRBV19|.
ASSIGGDTQY
>TRBV7-9|.
ASSVNNSPLH
>TRBV13|.
ASSFPQGVGETQY
>TRBV7-9|.
ASSSSGLRFYEQY
>TRBV6-1|.
ASRWMSGANVLT
>TRBV12-3/TRBV12-4|TRBD1
ASSSQGVEAF
>TRBV12-3/TRBV12-4|.
ASTPIGGYEQY
>TRBV5-6|.
ASSYYENEQF
>TRBV12-3/TRBV12-4|.
ASSSGDHNGYT
>TRBV12-3/TRBV12-4|.
ASSLIRDGSAAF
>TRBV18|.
ASAYTDTQY
>TRBV4-2|.
ASSQGVIGIQY
>TRBV6-1|.
ASSGPLSPLH
>TRBV28|.
ASSLGSDSLGF
>TRBV28|.
ASSLLGRVWSETQY
>TRBV7-3|.
ASSLSSTGELY
>TRBV4-1|TRBD1
ASSQTPGQSNEQF
>TRBV7-2|.
ASRSGTTDTQY
>TRBV9|.
ASSAGTLNTEAS
>TRBV12-3/TRBV12-4|TRBD2
ASSPPAGINTGELF
>TRBV7-8|.
AWGTVNEKLF
>TRBV29-1|TRBD1
SGRQGGEQY
>TRBV7-3|.
ASSLGLGDEQY
>TRBV6-5|TRBD2
ASSFPGGYNEQF
>TRBV7-3|.
ASSQVPASGNEQF
>TRBV10-3|.
AISEGIPDTQY
>TRBV9|.
ASSVQGTEGDTQY
>TRBV15|.
ATSRAGTHTDTQY
>TRBV27|.
ASSLSGDTYYEQY
>TRBV7-6|TRBD2
ASSLERAGGGGTQY
>TRBV10-3|TRBD2
AISKGTSGVQETQY
>TRBV15|.
ATSRVGVHEQY
>TRBV7-9|.
ASSLPRAIPVNIQY
>TRBV10-3|.
ASRNYGYT
>TRBV29-1|TRBD1
SLRQGAFETQY
>TRBV29-1|.
SVDSPAPLT
>TRBV10-3|TRBD1
AIRDRPVEEQF
>TRBV15|.
ATSRVRTEAF
>TRBV30|.
AWSSGATSGNTIY
>TRBV2|TRBD1
ACSPDRGRGETQY
>TRBV6-5|.
ASSYSLGIGYT
>TRBV6-5|.
ASSSLGARGYT
>TRBV7-3|.
ASSPTALQADTQY